The T cell receptor beta chain described here comes from a study of T cell clonality in common variable immunodeficiency. Measured with immunoSEQ multiplex PCR; TCRdb has only the in-frame clones, and not every one. The sample includes about 64,000 clones, none of them occurring once. This clone was recorded at least ten times. No antigen is known for it. Coverage ceases 3 residues before the CDR3 finishes, and the germline J gene fills in the end. The CDR3 is 15 residues long. Germline-derived CDR1 and CDR2 are SQVTM and ANQGSEA. The ends were cut back, 6 bases at V and 2 bases at J, with 20 bases in the middle. Study observations and caveats: Links between repertoire features and CVID complications were heterogeneity-limited. Shared TCRbeta clones were fewer between CVID subjects than controls.

Blood samples were heparinized, 5 to 8 ml per donor. This chain joins TRBV29-1 and TRBJ2-7; weak D call: TRBD1 (6 bases). The material sequenced was peripheral blood mononuclear cells. The sequence derives from a person between 18 and 75 years old in good health. The sequenced part of the CDR3 DNA is TGCAGCGTGGCCCCCGGGACACCGACCCCCTACGAG. Residues: CSVAPGTPTPYE. The whole CDR3 is CSVAPGTPTPYEQYF.